Shown below are 13 T cell receptor beta chains from a single sample sequenced in a study of persistence of HIV-infected CD4 T cells. The immunoSEQ assay was version 4, run in survey mode. TCRdb keeps only in-frame clones here, not all; method: immunoSEQ multiplex PCR. The table records more than 8,500 clones, more than 70% of them present only once. These receptors have no known antigen. An overlapping HIV-1 Gag peptide pool stimulated these cells at about 1 ug/peptide/mL. Sorting selected CD4+ T cells upregulating both CD40 ligand and CD69. The sequencing here drew on CD4+ T cells sorted from PBMCs after approximately 19-hour stimulation, taken from a patient who received antiretroviral therapy. The origin of the receptors is an adult woman with HIV who was CMV-seropositive.

V is TRBV7-2 and J is TRBJ1-2, with D unclear. V lost 1 base and J 7 bases, leaving 7 bases between the germline ends. Germline V gives CDR1 SGHTA, CDR2 FQGNSA. The length of the CDR3 is 12 residues. CDR3 in DNA: TGTGCCAGCAGCTTAGGACTCCGTGGCTACACCTTC. Amino acid sequence: CASSLGLRGYTF.

This chain links TRBV4-2 with TRBJ2-5; tentatively, D is TRBD1 or TRBD2 (5 bases each). In germline, CDR1 is LGHNA, CDR2 YNFKEQ. Trimming shortened V by 1 base and J by 3 bases, and 9 bases separated the two germline ends. This CDR3 contains 14 residues. The CDR3 loop reads CASSQAGTEETQYF. CDR3 DNA: TGTGCCAGCAGCCAAGCGGGGACCGAAGAGACCCAGTACTTC.

This clone was seen just once. The chain uses TRBV7-9 and TRBJ2-2, with 8 bases that match TRBD1. The ends lost 4 bases at V and 4 bases at J; junction bases unmatched: 5. The germline gives CDR1 SEHNR, CDR2 FQNEAQ (reference sequence). This CDR3 comprises 15 residues. CDR3 nucleotides: TGTGCCAGCAGCTGGACAGGGTGGGCCACCGGGGAGCTGTTTTTT. This gives the protein CASSWTGWATGELFF.

This clone was observed a handful of times. The chain joins TRBV4-3 to TRBJ2-7; the D gene could be TRBD1 or TRBD2 (5 bases each). The CDR3 is 14 residues long. Germline V gives CDR1 LGHNA, CDR2 YSLEER. Trimming shortened V by 1 base and J by 6 bases, and 13 bases separated the two germline ends. The CDR3 coding sequence is TGCGCCAGCAGCCAAGTCGGGGCATTTAGCGAGCAGTACTTC. It codes for CASSQVGAFSEQYF.

This sequence joins TRBV6-6 and TRBJ1-2; the D gene is possibly TRBD1 (5 bases). There are 15 residues in the CDR3. Germline CDR1 reads MNHNY; CDR2 reads SVGAGI (reference sequence). Trimming removed 9 bases from V and 0 bases from J, with 17 bases in between. This CDR3 is CASVPRVQANYGYTF. The CDR3, as DNA: TGTGCCAGTGTTCCCAGGGTCCAGGCTAACTATGGCTACACCTTC.

This chain uses TRBV28 with TRBJ2-7, with D perhaps TRBD1 (6 bases). Trimming cost V 8 bases and J 4 bases, with 15 bases left between them. Germline CDR1 and CDR2: MDHEN and SYDVKM. CDR3 length: 13 residues. CDR3 bases: TGTGCCAGCGGCGGACAGTATTATTACGAGCAGTACTTC. This codes for CASGGQYYYEQYF. The full variable domain, its missing parts supplied by reference TRBV28 and TRBJ2-7, is DVKVTQSSRYLVKRTGEKVFLECVQDMDHENMFWYRQDPGLGLRLIYFSYDVKMKEKGDIPEGYSVSREKKERFSLILESASTNQTSMYLCASGGQYYYEQYFGPGTRLTVT.

The table lists this clone with a few counts. V gene TRBV7-9 combines with J gene TRBJ2-5; TRBD1 matches 9 bases. This CDR3 spans 14 amino acids. V lost 2 bases and J lost 4; bases outside the gene matches: 2. Germline CDR1 SEHNR, CDR2 FQNEAQ (reference sequence). The CDR3 sequence is CASSLTGGSETQYF. CDR3 bases: TGTGCCAGCAGCTTAACAGGGGGCTCAGAGACCCAGTACTTC. Full variable domain (outside the CDR3, taken from reference TRBV7-9 and TRBJ2-5): DTGVSQNPRHKITKRGQNVTFRCDPISEHNRLYWYRQTLGQGPEFLTYFQNEAQLEKSRLLSDRFSAERPKGSFSTLEIQRTEQGDSAMYLCASSLTGGSETQYFGPGTRLLVL.

This rearrangement joins TRBV7-3 to TRBJ1-2, with D tentatively TRBD1 (5 bases). CDR3 length: 12 residues. V lost 5 bases, J lost 4 bases, and 8 bases lay in between. Germline V lookup: CDR1 SGHTA, CDR2 FQGTGA. CDR3 sequence reads: CASSAGGYGYTF. The CDR3 nucleotides are TGTGCCAGCAGCGCGGGGGGCTATGGCTACACCTTC.

V and J are TRBV29-1 and TRBJ1-2, with TRBD1 matching 10 bases. The CDR3 consists of 13 residues. Germline V lookup: CDR1 SQVTM, CDR2 ANQGSEA. The V segment lost 4 bases and the J segment 7 bases; nucleotides outside the gene matches: 6. For the CDR3, the DNA is TGCAGCGTTGGAGGGACAGGGGATACTGGCTACACCTTC. It specifies CSVGGTGDTGYTF.

V and J are TRBV6-5 and TRBJ1-1; TRBD1 agrees at 8 bases. Per germline, CDR1 MNHEY and CDR2 SVGAGI. V was clipped by 6 bases and J by 3 bases; unmatched bases: 3. This CDR3 region has 13 residues. The CDR3 nucleotides are TGTGCCAGCAGAGCAGGGGGCGACACTGAAGCTTTCTTT. It encodes CASRAGGDTEAFF.

The chain uses TRBV29-1 and TRBJ2-6; weak D call: TRBD2 (5 bases). The V end lost 7 bases, the J end lost 0 bases, and 13 bases lay between the germline ends. Germline V gene lookup returns CDR1 SQVTM and CDR2 ANQGSEA. CDR3 length: 15 amino acids. CDR3 DNA: TGCAGCGGAATAACGGGGAGCTCTGGGGCCAACGTCCTGACTTTC. This encodes CSGITGSSGANVLTF.

The J gene is TRBJ1-1, the V gene TRBV19; TRBD1 matches at 8 bases. Per the germline V gene, CDR1 is LNHDA and CDR2 is SQIVND (reference sequence). V was clipped by 4 bases and J by 7 bases; unmatched bases: 5. This CDR3 has 13 amino acids. The CDR3 sequence is CASSSTGGFEAFF. CDR3 DNA sequence: TGTGCCAGTAGTAGCACAGGGGGATTTGAAGCTTTCTTT. Together with reference TRBV19 and TRBJ1-1, the CDR3 gives the full variable domain: DGGITQSPKYLFRKEGQNVTLSCEQNLNHDAMYWYRQDPGQGLRLIYYSQIVNDFQKGDIAEGYSVSREKKESFPLTVTSAQKNPTAFYLCASSSTGGFEAFFGQGTRLTVV.

V gene TRBV10-3 combines with J gene TRBJ1-2; no definite D call. Trimming took 4 bases from V and 5 from J, leaving 8 bases between them. Germline V gene lookup returns CDR1 ENHRY and CDR2 SYGVKD. CDR3 length equals 12 residues. The CDR3 sequence is CAISGTEYGYTF. CDR3 sequence (DNA): TGTGCCATCAGTGGGACGGAATATGGCTACACCTTC.